Listed here are 10 T cell receptor beta chains from one sample, sequenced in a study of blood T cell repertoires in COVID-19. This table comes from immunoSEQ multiplex PCR, and its TCRdb copy is limited to in-frame clones, with some not included. The table lists some 170,000 clones, 87% of them singletons, with 3.9% in the top ten. What was sequenced was peripheral blood. The receptors come from an older woman who had recovered from COVID-19.

The rearrangement links TRBV7-2 to TRBJ2-7; TRBD1 agrees at 7 bases. V lost 4 bases to trimming and J lost 3 bases; unmatched junction nucleotides: 6. The germline V gene has CDR1 SGHTA and CDR2 FQGNSA. The CDR3 consists of 14 residues. Written as DNA, the CDR3 is TGTGCCAGCAGCTATAGACAGGGATTCTACGAGCAGTACTTC. It codes for CASSYRQGFYEQYF. Full variable domain (remainder filled in from reference TRBV7-2 and TRBJ2-7): GAGVSQSPSNKVTEKGKDVELRCDPISGHTALYWYRQSLGQGLEFLIYFQGNSAPDKSGLPSDRFSAERTGGSVSTLTIQRTQQEDSAVYLCASSYRQGFYEQYFGPGTRLTVT.

The chain employs TRBV4-1 and TRBJ2-2, with TRBD1 matching over 8 bases. Per germline, CDR1 MGHRA and CDR2 YSYEKL. Trimming took 4 bases from V and 3 from J; bases not matched to a gene: 13. This CDR3 region has 18 residues. The CDR3 region is CASSRRGRTGSDTGELFF. The CDR3 nucleotides are TGCGCCAGCAGCCGGCGGGGACGGACAGGGTCCGACACCGGGGAGCTGTTTTTT.

In DNA form, the CDR3 reads TGTGCCAGCTCACCAGGGGGGGCGAACATTCAGTACTTC. Encoded protein: CASSPGGANIQYF. The J gene is TRBJ2-4, the V gene TRBV18; TRBD2 might be the D (7 bases). With 2 bases removed from V and 7 bases from J, the gap between germline ends came to 9 bases. This CDR3 is built from 13 residues. Germline CDR1 is KGHSH and CDR2 is LQKENI.

CDR3 sequence reads: CASSQSGQEKGYTF. The CDR3 nucleotides read TGTGCCAGCAGCCAATCGGGACAGGAAAAGGGCTACACCTTC. The chain uses TRBV3-1 (or the pseudogene TRBV3-2) and TRBJ1-2, with TRBD1 matching over 8 bases. This CDR3 has 14 residues. CDR1 is LGHDT, CDR2 YNNKEL, per germline (reference sequence). Unmatched junction bases numbered 7, after V lost 2 bases and J lost 8 bases.

Points on this clone: Other DNA sequences in the sample encode the same CDR3. This chain uses TRBV28 with TRBJ1-2; no definite D call. V was shortened by 4 bases and J by 2 bases, with 2 bases between the two germline ends. The CDR3 consists of 11 residues. Per the germline V gene, CDR1 is MDHEN and CDR2 is SYDVKM. The CDR3: CASSSNYGYTF. The CDR3 region has the DNA TGTGCCAGCAGTTCGAACTATGGCTACACCTTC.

The chain has TRBV5-1 and TRBJ1-4; no reliable D call. There are 16 residues in the CDR3. V shed 4 bases and J shed 4 bases, with 17 bases lying between them. Germline assignment: CDR1 SGHRS and CDR2 YFSETQ. DNA for the CDR3: TGCGCCAGCAGCCACGGGAAGGCAGCCGGTAATGAAAAACTGTTTTTT. Residues: CASSHGKAAGNEKLFF.

The chain joins TRBV7-2 to TRBJ2-1; D gene ambiguous. Trimming cost V 5 bases and J 0 bases, with 11 bases left between them. Germline V gene sequence: CDR1 SGHTA, CDR2 FQGNSA. This CDR3 comprises 15 residues. The CDR3 is CASSPARYSYNEQFF. In DNA form, the CDR3 reads TGTGCCAGCAGCCCCGCTCGGTACTCCTACAATGAGCAGTTCTTC.

This chain links TRBV28 with TRBJ1-5; 8 bases align to TRBD1. Trimming cost V 5 bases and J 4 bases; bases outside gene matches: 4. Germline loops: CDR1 MDHEN, CDR2 SYDVKM. The CDR3 has 14 amino acids. CDR3 DNA: TGTGCCAGCAGTCCGGGACAGGATAATCAGCCCCAGCATTTT. Translating it yields CASSPGQDNQPQHF.

J is TRBJ1-5 and V is TRBV6-5; TRBD1 is a possible D gene (5 bases). The CDR3 covers 14 residues. V lost 4 bases to trimming and J lost 2 bases, with 9 bases between them. Germline V gene data show CDR1 as MNHEY and CDR2 as SVGAGI. This CDR3 reads CASSLQGGNQPQHF. The DNA of the CDR3 is TGTGCCAGCAGTTTGCAGGGTGGCAATCAGCCCCAGCATTTT.

The rearrangement joins TRBV30 to TRBJ1-6; D remains ambiguous. Deletions cut 3 bases from V and 10 bases from J, with 13 bases between. Per the germline V gene, CDR1 is GTSNPN and CDR2 is SVGIG (reference sequence). The CDR3 is 13 amino acids. The CDR3 loop is CAWRGLITSPLHF. The CDR3 coding sequence is TGTGCCTGGAGGGGCCTTATAACATCACCCCTCCACTTT.